Listed below are T cell receptor beta chains from one sample, sequenced in a study of blood T cell repertoires in COVID-19. The protocol was immunoSEQ multiplex PCR, while the TCRdb copy is restricted to in-frame clones and leaves out a portion. The sample holds 65,000 to 70,000 clones; less than 85% are singletons and the top ten take more than 15%. The specimen was peripheral blood. Receptors originate from a man of 80 years or more with active COVID-19. The CDR3 runs from the conserved cysteine through the conserved F or W. The order of the fields is clone size, V gene, J gene, D gene, CDR3 protein, CDR3 DNA. D genes are given only for firm matches. Clone size is not always given. Where it is, it says once, few, many or a class for expanded clones.

.,TRBV19,TRBJ2-5,.,CASSGLRGFGETQYF,TGTGCCAGTAGTGGGCTGAGGGGGTTCGGTGAGACCCAGTACTTC
.,TRBV5-5,TRBJ2-7,.,CASSPPSSDYEQYF,TGTGCCAGCAGCCCCCCCTCTAGCGACTACGAGCAGTACTTC
.,TRBV9,TRBJ1-6,TRBD1,CASRGDSYPYSPLHF,TGTGCCAGCAGGGGGGACAGCTACCCCTATTCACCCCTCCACTTT
.,TRBV7-9,TRBJ2-3,TRBD2,CASSLIAGVADTQYF,TGTGCCAGCAGCTTAATAGCGGGAGTCGCAGATACGCAGTATTTT
.,TRBV12-5,TRBJ2-3,.,CASGFGQGSTDTQYF,TGTGCTAGTGGTTTTGGCCAGGGTAGCACAGATACGCAGTATTTT
once,TRBV3-1/TRBV3-2,TRBJ2-4,TRBD2,CASSPGTNQNIQYF,TGTGCCAGCAGCCCAGGGACTAACCAAAACATTCAGTACTTC
.,TRBV5-5,TRBJ2-7,TRBD1,CASSLTTGGISYEQYF,TGTGCCAGCAGCTTAACCACAGGGGGTATCTCCTACGAGCAGTACTTC
.,TRBV7-2,TRBJ1-1,.,CASSFSMNTEAFF,TGTGCCAGCAGCTTTTCAATGAACACTGAAGCTTTCTTT
.,TRBV6-6,TRBJ2-5,.,CASSYRGGLETQYF,TGTGCCAGCAGTTACCGCGGGGGCTTAGAGACCCAGTACTTC
.,TRBV19,TRBJ1-1,TRBD1,CASTFVRGTSNTEAFF,TGTGCCAGTACATTCGTCAGGGGGACGTCGAACACTGAAGCTTTCTTT
.,TRBV7-2,TRBJ1-2,TRBD1,CASRSGTDPFGYGYTF,TGTGCCAGCAGATCCGGGACAGACCCCTTTGGCTATGGCTACACCTTC
.,TRBV12-5,TRBJ1-1,.,CASGLRENTEAFF,TGTGCTAGTGGTTTGCGGGAGAACACTGAAGCTTTCTTT
.,TRBV7-9,TRBJ1-2,.,CASSPNTGHGYTF,TGTGCCAGCAGCCCCAATACAGGGCATGGCTACACCTTC
.,TRBV6-2/TRBV6-3,TRBJ2-1,TRBD2,CASSYSGAGTHNEQFF,TGTGCCAGCAGTTACTCCGGAGCGGGAACCCACAATGAGCAGTTCTTC
.,TRBV2,TRBJ2-3,TRBD2,CASRYSSGSTDTQYF,TGTGCCAGCAGGTACTCTAGCGGGAGCACAGATACGCAGTATTTT
.,TRBV7-2,TRBJ2-3,TRBD1,CASSLRQGGLDTQYF,TGTGCCAGCAGCCTTCGACAGGGTGGACTAGATACGCAGTATTTT
.,TRBV7-2,TRBJ2-5,.,CASSLDGGDFETQYF,TGTGCCAGCAGCCTGGACGGGGGAGATTTCGAGACCCAGTACTTC
once,TRBV7-2,TRBJ2-1,.,CASSRSSYNEQFF,TGTGCCAGCAGCCGTAGCTCCTACAATGAGCAGTTCTTC
.,TRBV5-1,TRBJ1-4,.,CASSPPQNEKLFF,TGCGCCAGCTCCCCCCCCCAGAATGAAAAACTGTTTTTT
.,TRBV7-9,TRBJ1-2,TRBD1,CASSSGQGLNYGYTF,TGTGCCAGCAGCTCGGGACAGGGACTCAACTATGGCTACACCTTC
.,TRBV27,TRBJ1-2,.,CASSKTVGYGYTF,TGTGCCAGCAGTAAGACAGTGGGCTATGGCTACACCTTC
.,TRBV6-1,TRBJ2-3,.,CASSESLAYTDTQYF,TGTGCCAGCAGTGAATCACTAGCCTACACAGATACGCAGTATTTT
.,TRBV10-3,TRBJ1-2,TRBD1,CAITRDSLRGYTF,TGTGCCATCACCCGGGACAGTCTAAGAGGCTACACCTTC
.,TRBV5-6,TRBJ1-4,TRBD1,CASSLVQGATTNEKLFF,TGTGCCAGCAGCTTGGTCCAGGGGGCGACAACTAATGAAAAACTGTTTTTT
.,TRBV7-8,TRBJ1-5,.,CASSLSRGGSNQPQHF,TGTGCCAGCAGCTTATCTAGGGGGGGAAGCAATCAGCCCCAGCATTTT
.,TRBV19,TRBJ2-3,.,CASSAGTSEADTQYF,TGTGCCAGTAGTGCCGGGACAAGCGAGGCAGATACGCAGTATTTT
.,TRBV7-7,TRBJ2-5,TRBD1,CASSLVGQKQETQYF,TGTGCCAGCAGCTTAGTGGGACAGAAGCAAGAGACCCAGTACTTC
many,TRBV12-3/TRBV12-4,TRBJ1-2,.,CASSPGVNYGYTF,TGTGCCAGCAGTCCCGGGGTTAACTATGGCTACACCTTC
.,TRBV24-1,TRBJ2-7,.,CATSDRSGPGQNYEQYF,TGTGCCACCAGTGATCGAAGCGGGCCGGGACAGAACTACGAGCAGTACTTC
.,TRBV3-1/TRBV3-2,TRBJ2-2,TRBD2,CASSQESGRAAGELFF,TGTGCCAGCAGCCAAGAAAGCGGGAGGGCCGCCGGGGAGCTGTTTTTT
.,TRBV1,TRBJ2-1,.,CTSRQDESGSSYNEQFF,TGCACCAGCAGACAAGACGAAAGCGGGAGCTCCTACAATGAGCAGTTCTTC
.,TRBV19,TRBJ2-3,TRBD1,CASSIRDRAGDTQYF,TGTGCCAGTAGTATCCGAGACAGGGCAGGGGATACGCAGTATTTT
.,TRBV7-9,TRBJ2-2,.,CASSPTGPGELFF,TGTGCCAGCAGCCCTACAGGGCCCGGGGAGCTGTTTTTT
.,TRBV4-3,TRBJ1-6,TRBD1,CASSHGPGQGKMNSPLHF,TGCGCCAGCAGCCATGGGCCGGGACAGGGGAAAATGAATTCACCCCTCCACTTT
.,TRBV6-2/TRBV6-3,TRBJ1-2,.,CASSPLLYGYTF,TGTGCCAGCAGTCCACTTCTCTATGGCTACACCTTC
once,TRBV6-6,TRBJ2-7,TRBD2,CASSPREGLGEQYF,TGTGCCAGCAGCCCCAGGGAGGGTTTGGGGGAGCAGTACTTC
.,TRBV6-2/TRBV6-3,TRBJ2-3,TRBD1,CASSRGQGTDTQYF,TGTGCCAGCAGTAGGGGACAGGGCACAGATACGCAGTATTTT
.,TRBV19,TRBJ2-7,.,CATNPAGMTNEQYF,TGTGCCACCAATCCCGCAGGGATGACGAACGAGCAGTACTTC
few,TRBV7-9,TRBJ1-5,TRBD1,CASSLTGDNNQPQHF,TGTGCCAGCAGCTTAACAGGGGACAACAATCAGCCCCAGCATTTT
.,TRBV7-2,TRBJ1-2,TRBD1,CASSQGGQGYGYTF,TGTGCCAGCAGCCAAGGAGGACAGGGCTATGGCTACACCTTC
.,TRBV7-9,TRBJ2-1,.,CASSPVTPREQFF,TGTGCCAGCAGTCCCGTGACCCCTAGGGAGCAGTTCTTC
once,TRBV5-4,TRBJ1-2,.,CASRSGWGYTF,TGTGCCAGCAGGTCCGGTTGGGGCTACACCTTC
.,TRBV11-1,TRBJ2-3,TRBD2,CASSSSGGTDTQYF,TGTGCCAGCAGCTCGAGCGGGGGCACAGATACGCAGTATTTT
once,TRBV19,TRBJ1-5,TRBD1,CATKPGQGNQPQHF,TGTGCCACCAAGCCGGGACAGGGCAATCAGCCCCAGCATTTT
.,TRBV18,TRBJ2-7,TRBD2,CASSPYSGSGDEQYF,TGTGCCAGCTCACCATATAGCGGGAGTGGAGACGAGCAGTACTTC
.,TRBV19,TRBJ1-2,TRBD1,CAAKDRGKGYTF,TGTGCCGCCAAAGACAGGGGTAAGGGCTACACCTTC
.,TRBV18,TRBJ2-7,.,CASSPTRNYEQYF,TGTGCCAGCTCACCAACCAGGAACTACGAGCAGTACTTC
once,TRBV7-8,TRBJ1-1,TRBD1,CASSFYGQGMNTEAFF,TGTGCCAGCAGCTTTTATGGACAGGGCATGAACACTGAAGCTTTCTTT
.,TRBV7-2,TRBJ2-3,TRBD2,CASSPRGGGADTQYF,TGTGCCAGCAGCCCGAGGGGCGGGGGGGCGGATACGCAGTATTTT
.,TRBV6-5,TRBJ1-1,.,CASRVDSWNTEAFF,TGTGCCAGCAGGGTAGACAGTTGGAACACTGAAGCTTTCTTT
.,TRBV6-2/TRBV6-3,TRBJ2-1,TRBD1,CASSYTPRQGSNNEQFF,TGTGCCAGCAGTTACACCCCTCGACAGGGTTCTAACAATGAGCAGTTCTTC
.,TRBV29-1,TRBJ1-3,TRBD1,CSVRTGTLNTIYF,TGCAGCGTTCGGACAGGGACGTTAAACACCATATATTTT
.,TRBV6-5,TRBJ2-7,TRBD2,CASSRGTSSSEQYF,TGTGCCAGCAGCCGCGGGACTAGCTCTTCCGAGCAGTACTTC
.,TRBV6-6,TRBJ2-7,.,CASSYRVPAYEQYF,TGTGCCAGCAGTTACCGCGTCCCGGCCTACGAGCAGTACTTC
.,TRBV6-2/TRBV6-3,TRBJ2-3,.,CASSYLGAPSTDTQYF,TGTGCCAGCAGTTACTTGGGGGCCCCTAGCACAGATACGCAGTATTTT
once,TRBV5-4,TRBJ2-5,.,CASSLGQQETQYF,TGTGCCAGCAGCTTGGGACAGCAAGAGACCCAGTACTTC
.,TRBV6-2/TRBV6-3,TRBJ2-3,TRBD2,CASSRTSGDTDTQYF,TGTGCCAGCAGCCGGACTAGCGGAGACACAGATACGCAGTATTTT